Each of the 18 T cell receptor beta chains below was sequenced from the same sample in a study of blood T cell repertoires in COVID-19. Assay: immunoSEQ multiplex PCR; the TCRdb copy retains only in-frame clones and omits some. The sample shows around 180,000 clones, 70% to 85% of them seen only once. The sequenced material came from peripheral blood. These receptor sequences come from an elderly man with COVID-19, enrolled during active disease.

The sample holds one count of this clone. The V and J genes are TRBV4-3 and TRBJ1-2; weak D call: TRBD1 (5 bases). V lost 0 bases to trimming and J lost 4 bases, with 15 bases between them. The CDR3 covers 16 residues. Germline-derived CDR1 and CDR2 are LGHNA and YSLEER. The DNA for the CDR3 is TGCGCCAGCAGCCAAGATAGGGAACAGGAGGGCTATGGCTACACCTTC. Its translation is CASSQDREQEGYGYTF.

This chain connects TRBV2 to TRBJ2-4; 11 bases map to TRBD2. V dropped 6 bases and J dropped 7; count of bases not matched to a gene: 8. The germline V gene has CDR1 SNHLY and CDR2 FYNNEI. The length of the CDR3 is 15 residues. CDR3 DNA: TGTGCCAGCAGCGCGCAGGGACTAGCGGCGAACATTCAGTACTTC. Residues: CASSAQGLAANIQYF.

The rearrangement uses TRBV3-1 (or the pseudogene TRBV3-2) and TRBJ2-7; D is possibly TRBD1 (6 bases). Trimming shortened V by 4 bases and J by 2 bases, and 9 bases separated the two germline ends. This CDR3 comprises 13 residues. Germline V lookup: CDR1 LGHDT, CDR2 YNNKEL (reference sequence). CDR3 nucleotides: TGTGCCAGCAGCCCCCAGGGGCCCTACGAGCAGTACTTC. It translates to CASSPQGPYEQYF.

V is TRBV2 and J is TRBJ2-2, with TRBD1 matching over 9 bases. The length of the CDR3 is 15 residues. V lost 6 bases to trimming and J lost 5 bases; unmatched junction nucleotides: 7. Germline V lookup: CDR1 SNHLY, CDR2 FYNNEI. In DNA form, the CDR3 reads TGTGCCAGCAGGGCCGACAGGGGGTGGACCGGGGAGCTGTTTTTT. Translated: CASRADRGWTGELFF.

This CDR3 is CASSLGGSGNTIYF. CDR3 nucleotides: TGTGCCAGCAGCTTAGGAGGCTCTGGAAACACCATATATTTT. V is TRBV7-8 and J is TRBJ1-3; D is unclear. The CDR3 has 14 amino acids. Trimming pared 1 base from V and 0 bases from J, leaving 4 bases between. Germline CDR1 is SGHVS and CDR2 is FQNEAQ. Together with reference TRBV7-8 and TRBJ1-3, the CDR3 gives the full variable domain: GAGVSQSPRYKVAKRGQDVALRCDPISGHVSLFWYQQALGQGPEFLTYFQNEAQLDKSGLPSDRFFAERPEGSVSTLKIQRTQQEDSAVYLCASSLGGSGNTIYFGEGSWLTVV.

The sample holds a few counts of this clone. The gene calls are TRBV5-4 and TRBJ1-2; 7 bases are a match to TRBD1. The CDR3 runs to 14 residues. The junction had 6 bases not matched to a gene; V was cut back by 3 bases and J by 4 bases. CDR1 and CDR2 from the germline V gene are SGHNT and YYREEE (reference sequence). This CDR3 is CASSSPTGRYGYTF. CDR3 DNA sequence: TGTGCCAGCAGCTCCCCGACAGGGCGCTATGGCTACACCTTC.

V gene TRBV6-6 combines with J gene TRBJ2-3; possibly TRBD2 for D (5 bases). The CDR3 has 15 amino acids. V lost 5 bases, J lost 2 bases, and 14 bases lay in between. Germline lookup yields CDR1 MNHNY and CDR2 SVGAGI (reference sequence). CDR3 sequence: CASSRDGLSTDTQYF. CDR3 DNA sequence: TGTGCCAGCAGTCGGGATGGACTTTCCACAGATACGCAGTATTTT.

The chain joins TRBV7-6 to TRBJ2-7; 10 positions match TRBD1. Germline values: CDR1 SGHVS, CDR2 FNYEAQ. This CDR3 has 15 residues. J lost 3 bases, V lost 3 bases, and 5 bases had no gene match. The CDR3 region has the DNA TGTGCCAGCAGCTTCGGACAGGGGGGCCTCTACGAGCAGTACTTC. Its translation: CASSFGQGGLYEQYF. Full variable domain (outside the CDR3, taken from reference TRBV7-6 and TRBJ2-7): GAGVSQSPRYKVTKRGQDVALRCDPISGHVSLYWYRQALGQGPEFLTYFNYEAQQDKSGLPNDRFSAERPEGSISTLTIQRTEQRDSAMYRCASSFGQGGLYEQYFGPGTRLTVT.

The V gene is TRBV7-3, the J gene TRBJ1-2; D may be TRBD1 (6 bases). CDR1 is SGHTA, CDR2 FQGTGA, per germline. The length of the CDR3 is 14 residues. Trimming removed 5 bases from V and 5 bases from J, with 15 bases in between. CDR3 protein: CASSLDRSLYGYTF. CDR3 sequence (DNA): TGTGCCAGCAGCCTAGACAGGAGTTTATATGGCTACACCTTC. Filled out from reference TRBV7-3 and TRBJ1-2, the complete variable domain reads GAGVSQTPSNKVTEKGKYVELRCDPISGHTALYWYRQSLGQGPEFLIYFQGTGAADDSGLPNDRFFAVRPEGSVSTLKIQRTERGDSAVYLCASSLDRSLYGYTFGSGTRLTVV.

The J gene is TRBJ1-2, the V gene TRBV11-2, with 7 bases that match TRBD1. This CDR3 has 14 amino acids. J was trimmed by 7 bases and V by 2 bases; bases with no gene match: 7. CDR1 and CDR2 from the germline V gene are SGHAT and FQNNGV. In nucleotides, the CDR3 is TGTGCCAGCAGCTTAAGGAACAGGGGAAGTGGCTACACCTTC. It is translated as CASSLRNRGSGYTF.

The rearrangement links TRBV27 to TRBJ2-3; the match to TRBD1 covers 7 bases. The CDR3 sequence is 17 residues long. Germline values: CDR1 MNHEY, CDR2 SMNVEV (reference sequence). Trimming at V came to 2 bases and at J to 5 bases, leaving 13 bases not matched to a gene. In DNA form, the CDR3 reads TGTGCCAGCAGTTTAAGACAGGGATCCCCTCTATTAGATACGCAGTATTTT. Its protein is CASSLRQGSPLLDTQYF.

This clone is a singleton in its sample. The V call is TRBV7-3, the J call TRBJ1-1, with 9 bases lining up with TRBD1. Losses at the gene ends were 2 bases for V and 0 bases for J; bases not matched to a gene: 10. The CDR3 runs 18 residues. Germline V gene sequence: CDR1 SGHTA, CDR2 FQGTGA. The CDR3 protein is CASSLDKGTGLMNTEAFF. CDR3 DNA sequence: TGTGCCAGCAGCTTAGACAAGGGGACAGGGCTAATGAACACTGAAGCTTTCTTT.

The V and J genes are TRBV7-2 and TRBJ1-2; no clear D gene. The CDR3 totals 12 residues. The ends were cut back, 5 bases at V and 2 bases at J, with 6 bases in the middle. Germline-derived CDR1 and CDR2 are SGHTA and FQGNSA. The CDR3 here is CASSARNYGYTF. The CDR3 DNA reads as TGTGCCAGCAGCGCCCGGAACTATGGCTACACCTTC.

The sample holds one count of this clone. This chain joins TRBV9 and TRBJ2-7, with D unresolved. V was shortened by 5 bases and J by 2 bases, with 11 bases between the two germline ends. Per germline, CDR1 SGDLS and CDR2 YYNGEE. This CDR3 contains 13 residues. DNA for the CDR3: TGTGCCAGCAGTCTTGACTGGGCCTACGAGCAGTACTTC. Translation gives CASSLDWAYEQYF. Based on the CDR3 plus reference TRBV9 and TRBJ2-7, the full variable domain is DSGVTQTPKHLITATGQRVTLRCSPRSGDLSVYWYQQSLDQGLQFLIQYYNGEERAKGNILERFSAQQFPDLHSELNLSSLELGDSALYFCASSLDWAYEQYFGPGTRLTVT.

The CDR3 DNA reads TGTGCCAGCAGCCAAGGCGGGGACACAGATACGCAGTATTTT. Translated: CASSQGGDTDTQYF. This chain connects TRBV3-1 (or the pseudogene TRBV3-2) to TRBJ2-3, with D possibly being TRBD2 (6 bases). V lost 1 base and J lost 2, with 7 bases in between. Germline assignment: CDR1 LGHDT and CDR2 YNNKEL (reference sequence). CDR3 length: 14 residues.

The chain employs TRBV10-3 and TRBJ2-5, with D perhaps TRBD1 (6 bases). Germline V gives CDR1 ENHRY, CDR2 SYGVKD. The V end lost 3 bases, the J end lost 2 bases, and 10 bases lay between the germline ends. The CDR3 has 14 residues. In DNA, the CDR3 is TGTGCCATCAGTGACGCAGGGGCTCAAGAGACCCAGTACTTC. It codes for CAISDAGAQETQYF.

The V call is TRBV6-4, the J call TRBJ1-4; the D is unclear. Germline-derived CDR1 and CDR2 are MRHNA and SNTAGT. The CDR3 contains 13 residues. V was trimmed by 2 bases and J by 8 bases, leaving 9 bases between them. In DNA form, the CDR3 reads TGTGCCAGCAGTGACAGGGAGGGAGAAAAACTGTTTTTT. It yields the protein CASSDREGEKLFF.

This chain connects TRBV10-3 to TRBJ2-1, with 10 positions matching TRBD2. Trimming cost V 7 bases and J 6 bases; bases outside gene matches: 9. The CDR3 spans 15 residues. Germline lookup yields CDR1 ENHRY and CDR2 SYGVKD. In nucleotides, the CDR3 is TGTGCCATCAACACGGGACTAGCGAACCCCAATGAGCAGTTCTTC. This translates into CAINTGLANPNEQFF.